This note documents a single T cell receptor beta chain sequence. The read terminates 3 residues ahead of where the CDR3 ends, so the germline J gene completes it. These data originate in a study of T cells in women clearing cervical HPV infection. From germline, CDR1 is SGHDN and CDR2 FVKESK. The CDR3 is 13 residues long. V was pared by 4 bases and J by 6 bases, with 11 bases between. Libraries were prepared by immunoSEQ multiplex PCR; TCRdb keeps only in-frame clonotypes and omits some of them. The repertoire table contains 42,000 or so clones. V usage is TRBV14 and J usage is TRBJ2-3; D is possibly TRBD2 (5 bases). The sample comprised blood buffy coat. The receptor's source is a woman between 18 and 69 years old with a cervical HPV16 infection that either progressed to CIN3+ or cleared (not recorded which). CDR3: CASSPNIADTQYF. Partial CDR3 DNA: TGTGCCAGCAGCCCGAATATAGCGGATACG.